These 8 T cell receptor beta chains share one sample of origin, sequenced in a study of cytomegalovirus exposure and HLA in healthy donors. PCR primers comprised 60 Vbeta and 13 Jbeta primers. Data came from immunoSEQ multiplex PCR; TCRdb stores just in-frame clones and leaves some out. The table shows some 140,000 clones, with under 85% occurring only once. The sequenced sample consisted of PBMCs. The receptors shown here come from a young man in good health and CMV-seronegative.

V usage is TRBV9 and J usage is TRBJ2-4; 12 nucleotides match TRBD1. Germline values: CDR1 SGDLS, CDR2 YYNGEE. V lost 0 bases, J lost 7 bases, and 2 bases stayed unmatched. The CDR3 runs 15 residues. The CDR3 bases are TGTGCCAGCAGCGTAGACGGGACAGGGGGCAACATTCAGTACTTC. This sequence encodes CASSVDGTGGNIQYF.

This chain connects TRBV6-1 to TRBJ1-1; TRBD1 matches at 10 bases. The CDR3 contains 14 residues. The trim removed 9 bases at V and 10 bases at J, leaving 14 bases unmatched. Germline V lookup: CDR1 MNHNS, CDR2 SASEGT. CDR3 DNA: TGTGCCAGTAGACCGGGACAGGGGAACGGGGTAGCTTTCTTT. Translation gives CASRPGQGNGVAFF.

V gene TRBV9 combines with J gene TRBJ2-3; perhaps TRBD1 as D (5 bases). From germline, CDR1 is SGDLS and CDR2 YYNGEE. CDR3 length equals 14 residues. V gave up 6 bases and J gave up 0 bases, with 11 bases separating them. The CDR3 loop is CASTLGQSTDTQYF. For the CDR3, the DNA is TGTGCCAGCACCCTGGGGCAGAGCACAGATACGCAGTATTTT. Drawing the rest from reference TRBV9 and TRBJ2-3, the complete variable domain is DSGVTQTPKHLITATGQRVTLRCSPRSGDLSVYWYQQSLDQGLQFLIQYYNGEERAKGNILERFSAQQFPDLHSELNLSSLELGDSALYFCASTLGQSTDTQYFGPGTRLTVL.

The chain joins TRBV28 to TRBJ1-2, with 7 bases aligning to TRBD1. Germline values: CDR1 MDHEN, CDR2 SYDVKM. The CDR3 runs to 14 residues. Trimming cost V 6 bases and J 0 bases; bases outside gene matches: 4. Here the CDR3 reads CASSPGQSNYGYTF. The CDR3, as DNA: TGTGCCAGCAGCCCGGGACAGTCTAACTATGGCTACACCTTC.

The CDR3 loop is CASSIPGGTNEKLFF. CDR3 nucleotides: TGTGCCAGTAGTATCCCCGGGGGGACTAATGAAAAACTGTTTTTT. The chain joins TRBV19 to TRBJ1-4; D perhaps matches TRBD1 (5 bases). The CDR3 consists of 15 residues. V was pared by 3 bases and J by 2 bases, with 10 bases between. Looked up from germline, CDR1 is LNHDA and CDR2 is SQIVND (reference sequence).

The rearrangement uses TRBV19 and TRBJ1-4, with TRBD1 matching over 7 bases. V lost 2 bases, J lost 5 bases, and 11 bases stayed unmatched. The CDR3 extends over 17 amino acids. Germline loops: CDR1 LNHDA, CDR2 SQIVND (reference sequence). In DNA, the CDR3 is TGTGCCAGTAGTATACGGCACAGGGGTTACTCCAATGAAAAACTGTTTTTT. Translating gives CASSIRHRGYSNEKLFF.

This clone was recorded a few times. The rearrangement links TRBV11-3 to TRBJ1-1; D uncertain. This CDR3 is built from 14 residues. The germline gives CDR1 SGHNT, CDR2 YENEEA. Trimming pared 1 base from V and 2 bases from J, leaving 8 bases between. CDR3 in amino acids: CASSLVGSNTEAFF. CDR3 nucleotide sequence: TGTGCCAGCAGCTTAGTGGGCAGTAACACTGAAGCTTTCTTT.

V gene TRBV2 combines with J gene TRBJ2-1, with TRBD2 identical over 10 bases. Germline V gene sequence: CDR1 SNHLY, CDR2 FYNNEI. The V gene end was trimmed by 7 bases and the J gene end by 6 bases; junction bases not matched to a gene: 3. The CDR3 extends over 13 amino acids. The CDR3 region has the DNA TGTGCCAGCAAAGCGGGGGGGCCCAATGAGCAGTTCTTC. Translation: CASKAGGPNEQFF. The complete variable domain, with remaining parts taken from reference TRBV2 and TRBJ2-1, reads EPEVTQTPSHQVTQMGQEVILRCVPISNHLYFYWYRQILGQKVEFLVSFYNNEISEKSEIFDDQFSVERPDGSNFTLKIRSTKLEDSAMYFCASKAGGPNEQFFGPGTRLTVL.